Following are 13 T cell receptor beta chains from one sample sequenced in a study of cytomegalovirus exposure and HLA in healthy donors. This table comes from immunoSEQ multiplex PCR, and its TCRdb copy is limited to in-frame clones, with some not included. The sample carries 130,000 to 150,000 clones, approximately 92% recorded once. The sequencing input was PBMCs. The receptors were gathered from a woman aged 18-30 years in good health and CMV-seropositive.

The chain employs TRBV11-3 and TRBJ2-7; D is uncertain. V lost 5 bases, J lost 3 bases, and 11 bases lay in between. Germline V CDR1 and CDR2: SGHNT, YENEEA. CDR3 size: 13 residues. The CDR3 loop reads CASSPGSDYEQYF. The CDR3 bases are TGTGCCAGCAGCCCCGGGTCCGACTACGAGCAGTACTTC. Drawing the rest from reference TRBV11-3 and TRBJ2-7, the complete variable domain is EAGVVQSPRYKIIEKKQPVAFWCNPISGHNTLYWYLQNLGQGPELLIRYENEEAVDDSQLPKDRFSAERLKGVDSTLKIQPAELGDSAVYLCASSPGSDYEQYFGPGTRLTVT.

The chain links TRBV7-6 to TRBJ2-7; TRBD2 matches 7 bases. The ends lost 3 bases at V and 4 bases at J; junction bases unmatched: 12. The CDR3 totals 16 residues. The germline V gene encodes CDR1 SGHVS and CDR2 FNYEAQ. CDR3 sequence: CASSLEGREGTYEQYF. The CDR3, as DNA: TGTGCCAGCAGCTTGGAGGGGAGGGAAGGGACTTACGAGCAGTACTTC.

V is TRBV11-2 and J is TRBJ2-7; no reliable D call. This CDR3 is built from 14 residues. V lost 0 bases and J lost 5, with 11 bases in between. Germline values: CDR1 SGHAT, CDR2 FQNNGV. CDR3 loop: CASSLDLRFHEQYF. The DNA for the CDR3 is TGTGCCAGCAGCTTAGATCTACGGTTCCACGAGCAGTACTTC.

CDR3 coding DNA: TGTGCCAGCAGCCCTGGGGGGTATGGCTACACCTTC. Its protein product is CASSPGGYGYTF. The gene calls are TRBV11-2 and TRBJ1-2; a weak D match, TRBD1 (5 bases). This CDR3 spans 12 amino acids. Germline CDR1 is SGHAT and CDR2 is FQNNGV. Trimming removed 5 bases at V and 5 bases at J, with 9 bases between.

The CDR3 reads CASSSTRDRPTDTQYF. For the CDR3, the DNA is TGCGCCAGCAGCTCGACCCGGGACAGACCCACAGATACGCAGTATTTT. The chain employs TRBV5-1 and TRBJ2-3; TRBD1 matches 7 bases. Germline V CDR1 and CDR2: SGHRS, YFSETQ. This CDR3 comprises 16 residues. After removal of 3 bases from V and 2 bases from J, the junction contained 9 bases not matched to a gene.

The gene calls are TRBV18 and TRBJ1-5, with 11 bases lining up with TRBD1. J was trimmed by 6 bases and V by 5 bases; bases with no gene match: 9. The CDR3 consists of 16 residues. The germline V gene has CDR1 KGHSH and CDR2 LQKENI. Written as DNA, the CDR3 is TGTGCCAGCTCATCGCGGACAGGGGGCTCGATTCAGCCCCAGCATTTT. Residues: CASSSRTGGSIQPQHF.

In DNA form, the CDR3 reads TGTGCCAGCAGTGAAGGGGACAGGGGGACAGATACGCAGTATTTT. Amino acids: CASSEGDRGTDTQYF. The V call is TRBV6-1, the J call TRBJ2-3, with 11 nucleotides matching TRBD1. The germline CDR1 and CDR2 sequences are MNHNS and SASEGT. This CDR3 is 15 amino acids long. After removal of 1 base from V and 3 bases from J, the junction contained 0 bases not matched to a gene.

The gene calls are TRBV10-3 and TRBJ2-7, with 8 positions matching TRBD1. Germline V CDR1 and CDR2: ENHRY, SYGVKD. This CDR3 region has 14 residues. V shed 5 bases, J shed 2 bases, and the junction held 5 bases outside the gene matches. CDR3 DNA: TGTGCCATCAGTACAGGGGGAAGGGCCTACGAGCAGTACTTC. Its translation: CAISTGGRAYEQYF.

The V gene is TRBV19, the J gene TRBJ1-1, with 7 bases fitting TRBD1. This CDR3 is 13 amino acids long. V dropped 3 bases and J dropped 7; count of bases not matched to a gene: 5. Germline V CDR1 and CDR2: LNHDA, SQIVND (reference sequence). CDR3 sequence reads: CASSIGGTDEAFF. CDR3 DNA: TGTGCCAGTAGTATTGGTGGGACAGATGAAGCTTTCTTT.

The rearrangement uses TRBV18 and TRBJ1-5; D is perhaps TRBD1 (6 bases). Germline V gene sequence: CDR1 KGHSH, CDR2 LQKENI. The V and J ends lost 5 bases and 7 bases respectively, with 12 bases between them. The CDR3 is 13 residues long. Here the CDR3 reads CASSTGSGQPQHF. The CDR3 nucleotides are TGTGCCAGCTCAACAGGGTCCGGGCAGCCCCAGCATTTT. Using reference TRBV18 and TRBJ1-5 for the parts outside the CDR3, the full variable domain is NAGVMQNPRHLVRRRGQEARLRCSPMKGHSHVYWYRQLPEEGLKFMVYLQKENIIDESGMPKERFSAEFPKEGPSILRIQQVVRGDSAAYFCASSTGSGQPQHFGDGTRLSIL.

J is TRBJ1-2 and V is TRBV29-1, with 9 bases lining up with TRBD1. CDR3 length: 13 residues. Germline V CDR1 and CDR2: SQVTM, ANQGSEA. With V trimmed by 7 bases and J by 4 bases, 7 bases remained unmatched. This chain's CDR3 is CSGRGQGGYGYTF. In nucleotides, the CDR3 is TGCAGCGGCCGGGGACAGGGCGGCTATGGCTACACCTTC.

This chain uses TRBV2 with TRBJ1-6, with D perhaps matching TRBD1 (6 bases). V was cut by 3 bases and J by 8 bases, with 17 bases left in between. Germline CDR1 SNHLY, CDR2 FYNNEI. CDR3 length: 16 amino acids. In DNA form, the CDR3 reads TGTGCCAGCAGTGATCAGGGGTTCGAGGGGTATTCACCCCTCCACTTT. This encodes CASSDQGFEGYSPLHF.

This clone appeared a single time. This chain joins TRBV7-2 and TRBJ2-1; 10 positions match TRBD2. The J segment lost 4 bases and the V segment lost 3 bases, leaving 3 bases of the junction unmatched. CDR3 length equals 15 residues. Germline lookup yields CDR1 SGHTA and CDR2 FQGNSA. CDR3 loop: CASSFGTSVYNEQFF. The CDR3 bases are TGTGCCAGCAGCTTCGGGACTAGCGTTTACAATGAGCAGTTCTTC.